This TCR beta chain was sequenced for a study of T cell repertoires in cytomegalovirus infection. Study context: Well-studied HLA-B-restricted epitopes and recently identified HLA-C-restricted epitopes of CMV were both used in the study. Public TCR beta signatures provided an indication of both CMV infection and a matching HLA type.

The germline gives CDR1 SGHTA, CDR2 FQGNSA. Trimming stripped 1 base from V and 4 bases from J, with 7 bases between. The CDR3 contains 14 residues. Study conclusions and caveats: Ex vivo responses were dominated by HLA-C-restricted CMV-specific TCR beta clonotypes.

At least ten counts were recorded for this clonotype. Antigen: not known. MiXCR was run by TCRdb on the reads, yielding one entry per CDR3 protein. Of around 900,000 distinct CDR3 sequences listed, roughly 30% are singletons. The genes are TRBV7-2 and TRBJ2-2; D remains ambiguous. The receptor's source is a human donor in good health (CMV status not recorded). Some clones in this sample may be carry-over from other donors' samples. Sequenced here: cultured CD8+ T cells from PBMCs, sampled from culture after CMV antigen stimulation. The CDR3 region has the DNA TGTGCCAGCAGCTTAGGTGTAGTCACCGGGGAGCTGTTTTTT. It codes for CASSLGVVTGELFF.